A selection of T cell receptor beta chains follows, all from one sample in a study of T cell repertoires in cytomegalovirus infection. Their antigens are not known. A single record per CDR3 protein comes from TCRdb applying MiXCR to the reads. Of approximately 300,000 distinct CDR3 sequences in the sample, about 27% were seen once. Sequenced here: cultured PBMCs, sampled from culture after CMV antigen stimulation. All receptors derive from a human donor in good health (CMV status not recorded). Some clones in this sample may be carry-over from other donors' samples. Both conserved end residues are part of each CDR3. A D gene is named only where the DNA matches it firmly. Size values are once, few and many counts, or a class for expanded clones, and some rows have none.

clone_size: NA
j_call: TRBJ2-3
v_call: TRBV2
d_call: NA
cdr3_nt: TGTGCCAGCTCAGGGGATACGCAGTATTTT
cdr3_aa: CASSGDTQYF

clone_size: few
j_call: TRBJ2-7
v_call: TRBV27
d_call: NA
cdr3_nt: TGTGCCAGCAGCCCAGGGGGGAGACTCCTCGAGCAGTACTTC
cdr3_aa: CASSPGGRLLEQYF

clone_size: NA
j_call: TRBJ2-1
v_call: TRBV28
d_call: NA
cdr3_nt: TGTGCCAGCAGTTCCCTTTCTGGGGAGGAATACAATGAGCAGTTCTTC
cdr3_aa: CASSSLSGEEYNEQFF

clone_size: NA
j_call: TRBJ2-1
v_call: TRBV20-1
d_call: TRBD2
cdr3_nt: TGCAGTGCTAGAGCCCCGGGACTAGCGTCCTACAATGAGCAGTTCTTC
cdr3_aa: CSARAPGLASYNEQFF

clone_size: many
j_call: TRBJ2-5
v_call: TRBV7-2
d_call: TRBD2
cdr3_nt: TGTGCCAGCAGCTTCAGCGGGGCTAGCGGTATGGTCCCCCAAGAGACCCAGTACTTC
cdr3_aa: CASSFSGASGMVPQETQYF

clone_size: few
j_call: TRBJ1-2
v_call: TRBV12-3/TRBV12-4
d_call: NA
cdr3_nt: TGTGCCAGCAGTTTAGGGACCCTCTATGGCTACACCTTC
cdr3_aa: CASSLGTLYGYTF

clone_size: NA
j_call: TRBJ1-6
v_call: TRBV27
d_call: NA
cdr3_nt: TGTGCCAGCAGTAATCGGGGAGGATCACCCCTCCACTTT
cdr3_aa: CASSNRGGSPLHF

clone_size: NA
j_call: TRBJ2-5
v_call: TRBV19
d_call: NA
cdr3_nt: TGTGCCAGTAGTACCTCCTCCGGGTGGGGGGAGACCCAGTACTTC
cdr3_aa: CASSTSSGWGETQYF

clone_size: NA
j_call: TRBJ1-5
v_call: TRBV27
d_call: NA
cdr3_nt: TGTGCCAGCAGGCCTCAGAGCAATCAGCCCCAGCATTTT
cdr3_aa: CASRPQSNQPQHF

clone_size: NA
j_call: TRBJ2-3
v_call: TRBV20-1
d_call: TRBD2
cdr3_nt: TGCAGTGCTAGAGGATGGGGGCTAGCGGGAGTTGCAGATACGCAGTATTTT
cdr3_aa: CSARGWGLAGVADTQYF

clone_size: NA
j_call: TRBJ2-7
v_call: TRBV27
d_call: NA
cdr3_nt: TGTGCCAGCAGTTTTTGGGCAGGGAACGAGCAGTACTTC
cdr3_aa: CASSFWAGNEQYF

clone_size: few
j_call: TRBJ1-1
v_call: TRBV6-8
d_call: TRBD1
cdr3_nt: TGTGCCAGCAGTTCGGACAGGGGCCGCCAGGTTGAAGCTTTCTTT
cdr3_aa: CASSSDRGRQVEAFF

clone_size: few
j_call: TRBJ1-5
v_call: TRBV6-1
d_call: NA
cdr3_nt: TGTGCCAGCAACAGTAATAGCAATCAGCCCCAGCATTTT
cdr3_aa: CASNSNSNQPQHF

clone_size: NA
j_call: TRBJ2-1
v_call: TRBV20-1
d_call: NA
cdr3_nt: TGCAGTGCTCCTAGCAGGGCCAACAATGAGCAGTTCTTC
cdr3_aa: CSAPSRANNEQFF

clone_size: NA
j_call: TRBJ2-7
v_call: TRBV10-3
d_call: NA
cdr3_nt: TGTGCCATCAGTGAGTCGGCCCCTCTTAGCGGAATAGCCTACGAGCAGTACTTC
cdr3_aa: CAISESAPLSGIAYEQYF

clone_size: few
j_call: TRBJ1-1
v_call: TRBV27
d_call: NA
cdr3_nt: TGTGCCACCTCGGGAGGGGTGGGGTCCGAAGCTTTCTTT
cdr3_aa: CATSGGVGSEAFF

clone_size: NA
j_call: TRBJ2-7
v_call: TRBV5-1
d_call: NA
cdr3_nt: TGCGCCAGCAGCTTTGGACCTCCCTACGAGCAGTACTTC
cdr3_aa: CASSFGPPYEQYF

clone_size: many
j_call: TRBJ2-2
v_call: TRBV7-6
d_call: NA
cdr3_nt: TGTGCCAGCAGCTCCTCCGGGACAAACACCGGGGAGCTGTTTTTT
cdr3_aa: CASSSSGTNTGELFF

clone_size: NA
j_call: TRBJ1-2
v_call: TRBV20-1
d_call: TRBD1
cdr3_nt: TGCAGTGCTAGAGACCTCGACAGGGACTATGGCTACACCTTC
cdr3_aa: CSARDLDRDYGYTF

clone_size: NA
j_call: TRBJ2-7
v_call: TRBV19
d_call: NA
cdr3_nt: TGTGCCAGTAGTACCTATTCCGGGACTTTCTCCTACGAGCAGTACTTC
cdr3_aa: CASSTYSGTFSYEQYF

clone_size: NA
j_call: TRBJ1-4
v_call: TRBV5-4
d_call: TRBD1
cdr3_nt: TGTGCCAGCAGCGGGGCTGGCGGCAGGGGGAGTGAAAAACTGTTTTTT
cdr3_aa: CASSGAGGRGSEKLFF

clone_size: few
j_call: TRBJ2-5
v_call: TRBV19
d_call: TRBD2
cdr3_nt: TGTGCCAGTTCTCAGCTAGCGGGAGGGCAAGAGACCCAGTACTTC
cdr3_aa: CASSQLAGGQETQYF

clone_size: few
j_call: TRBJ2-3
v_call: TRBV24-1
d_call: NA
cdr3_nt: TGTGCCACCTCGGACAGTAACACAGATACGCAGTATTTT
cdr3_aa: CATSDSNTDTQYF

clone_size: NA
j_call: TRBJ2-3
v_call: TRBV18
d_call: NA
cdr3_nt: TGTGCCAGCTCACCAGATTTAGCAGATACGCAGTATTTT
cdr3_aa: CASSPDLADTQYF

clone_size: NA
j_call: TRBJ1-4
v_call: TRBV20-1
d_call: TRBD1
cdr3_nt: TGCAGTGCCGCAAAGGGGGCGACTAATGAAAAACTGTTTTTT
cdr3_aa: CSAAKGATNEKLFF

clone_size: many
j_call: TRBJ2-3
v_call: TRBV7-2
d_call: TRBD2
cdr3_nt: TGTGCCAGCAGCTCCGGGACTAGCGGGAGACTCCATACGCAGTATTTT
cdr3_aa: CASSSGTSGRLHTQYF

clone_size: NA
j_call: TRBJ2-5
v_call: TRBV20-1
d_call: TRBD1
cdr3_nt: TGCAGTGCACCCCGACAGGGACAAGAGACCCAGTACTTC
cdr3_aa: CSAPRQGQETQYF

clone_size: NA
j_call: TRBJ2-7
v_call: TRBV19
d_call: NA
cdr3_nt: TGTGCCAGTAGTATCCGGGCGGAAAGCTCCTACGAGCAGTACTTC
cdr3_aa: CASSIRAESSYEQYF

clone_size: few
j_call: TRBJ2-1
v_call: TRBV7-9
d_call: NA
cdr3_nt: TGTGCCAGCAGCGGTCAGGACTTTACGGTGGTGCAGTTCTTC
cdr3_aa: CASSGQDFTVVQFF

clone_size: NA
j_call: TRBJ2-1
v_call: TRBV6-5
d_call: NA
cdr3_nt: TGTGCCTGCAGCTTCGAGGGGACATACAATGAGCAGTTCTTC
cdr3_aa: CACSFEGTYNEQFF

clone_size: few
j_call: TRBJ1-2
v_call: TRBV5-6
d_call: TRBD1
cdr3_nt: TGTGCCAGCAGCAAGGACAGGTCCCCCTATGGCTACACCTTC
cdr3_aa: CASSKDRSPYGYTF

clone_size: few
j_call: TRBJ2-1
v_call: TRBV19
d_call: NA
cdr3_nt: TGTGCCACCTCCCCAGGGCATGAGCAGTTCTTC
cdr3_aa: CATSPGHEQFF

clone_size: once
j_call: TRBJ1-1
v_call: TRBV7-3
d_call: TRBD1
cdr3_nt: TGTGCCAGCAGCCAACAGGGGGCGGTCACTGAAGCTTTCTTT
cdr3_aa: CASSQQGAVTEAFF

clone_size: NA
j_call: TRBJ2-7
v_call: TRBV7-2
d_call: NA
cdr3_nt: TGTGCCAGCAGCTTACCTCCGGGCCTACCCTACGAGCAGTACTTC
cdr3_aa: CASSLPPGLPYEQYF

clone_size: once
j_call: TRBJ1-5
v_call: TRBV4-1
d_call: TRBD1
cdr3_nt: TGCGCCAGCAGCCATATTGACAGGGGGCTTCAGCCCCAGCATTTT
cdr3_aa: CASSHIDRGLQPQHF

clone_size: many
j_call: TRBJ2-1
v_call: TRBV6-1
d_call: NA
cdr3_nt: TGTGCCAGCAGTCTAGCCAATGAGCAGTTCTTC
cdr3_aa: CASSLANEQFF

clone_size: few
j_call: TRBJ1-1
v_call: TRBV29-1
d_call: NA
cdr3_nt: TGCAGCGCTCATCGGACACCCAGTCAAGAAGCTTTCTTT
cdr3_aa: CSAHRTPSQEAFF

clone_size: few
j_call: TRBJ1-3
v_call: TRBV6-6
d_call: TRBD1
cdr3_nt: TGTGCCAGCAGTTACTCGGCTGGGACAGCTGGAAACACCATATATTTT
cdr3_aa: CASSYSAGTAGNTIYF

clone_size: many
j_call: TRBJ2-7
v_call: TRBV7-2
d_call: TRBD2
cdr3_nt: TGTGCCAGCAGCCATACTAGCGGGGAAACCTACGAGCAGTACTTC
cdr3_aa: CASSHTSGETYEQYF

clone_size: NA
j_call: TRBJ1-2
v_call: TRBV7-2
d_call: NA
cdr3_nt: TGTGCCAGCAGCTTAGATAGGGCAGCGCCTAACTATGGCTACACCTTC
cdr3_aa: CASSLDRAAPNYGYTF

clone_size: NA
j_call: TRBJ2-7
v_call: TRBV19
d_call: TRBD2
cdr3_nt: TGTGCCAGTACCTTCAGACTAGCGGGACCCTACGAGCAGTACTTC
cdr3_aa: CASTFRLAGPYEQYF

clone_size: NA
j_call: TRBJ1-1
v_call: TRBV29-1
d_call: NA
cdr3_nt: TGCAGCGTTGACTCCCGGGGCACTGAAGCTTTCTTT
cdr3_aa: CSVDSRGTEAFF

clone_size: few
j_call: TRBJ1-6
v_call: TRBV3-1
d_call: NA
cdr3_nt: TGTGCCAGCAGCCAAGTCGACAGAGTCCGATCACCCCTCCACTTT
cdr3_aa: CASSQVDRVRSPLHF

clone_size: NA
j_call: TRBJ2-6
v_call: TRBV9
d_call: NA
cdr3_nt: TGTGCCAGCAGCGTAGATCTGGGTGGGGCCAACGTCCTGACTTTC
cdr3_aa: CASSVDLGGANVLTF

clone_size: NA
j_call: TRBJ2-5
v_call: TRBV19
d_call: NA
cdr3_nt: TGTGCCAGTAGGGACTCGGGAGAGACCCAGTACTTC
cdr3_aa: CASRDSGETQYF

clone_size: NA
j_call: TRBJ2-5
v_call: TRBV7-8
d_call: NA
cdr3_nt: TGTGCCAGCAGCTTAGGCCCCTATGAGAGAGAGACCCAGTACTTC
cdr3_aa: CASSLGPYERETQYF

clone_size: NA
j_call: TRBJ2-5
v_call: TRBV7-9
d_call: NA
cdr3_nt: TGTGCCAGCAGAAATGAGGGGGACGCAGAGCGGGAGACCCAGTACTTC
cdr3_aa: CASRNEGDAERETQYF

clone_size: many
j_call: TRBJ2-1
v_call: TRBV6-5
d_call: TRBD1
cdr3_nt: TGTGCCAGCAGTTACTCGGGACAGGGTAGAAATGAGCAGTTCTTC
cdr3_aa: CASSYSGQGRNEQFF

clone_size: many
j_call: TRBJ2-3
v_call: TRBV4-2
d_call: TRBD1
cdr3_nt: TGTGCCAGCAGCCAAGAAGGGACAGGGGGAAGTACGCAGTATTTT
cdr3_aa: CASSQEGTGGSTQYF

clone_size: NA
j_call: TRBJ1-1
v_call: TRBV7-8
d_call: NA
cdr3_nt: TGTGCCAGCAGCTTACTCGGGGGAGCTTTCTTT
cdr3_aa: CASSLLGGAFF

clone_size: many
j_call: TRBJ2-1
v_call: TRBV5-1
d_call: TRBD2
cdr3_nt: TGCGCCAGCAGCTTGTTAACTAGCGGGGGACTCATTAATGAGCAGTTCTTC
cdr3_aa: CASSLLTSGGLINEQFF

clone_size: NA
j_call: TRBJ1-1
v_call: TRBV12-3/TRBV12-4
d_call: NA
cdr3_nt: TGTGCCAGCAGTTTATTGTTAGGGGAAGCTTTCTTT
cdr3_aa: CASSLLLGEAFF

clone_size: NA
j_call: TRBJ1-6
v_call: TRBV9
d_call: TRBD1
cdr3_nt: TGTGCCAGCAGCGTGAGGAGCGGGACAGGGGGAAATTCACCCCTCCACTTT
cdr3_aa: CASSVRSGTGGNSPLHF

clone_size: NA
j_call: TRBJ2-7
v_call: TRBV6-1
d_call: TRBD1
cdr3_nt: TGTGCCAGCAGTGAAGGACAGGGAATCGAGCAGTACTTC
cdr3_aa: CASSEGQGIEQYF

clone_size: NA
j_call: TRBJ2-7
v_call: TRBV3-1
d_call: TRBD2
cdr3_nt: TGTGCCAGCAGCCAAGGCAGTAGCGGGGGGTACGAGCAGTACTTC
cdr3_aa: CASSQGSSGGYEQYF